The source of this T cell receptor (beta chain) is a study of cytomegalovirus exposure and HLA in healthy donors. Comments on this clone: The antigen is undetermined.

Notes on the study in general: Cytomegalovirus association was assigned to more than 150 TCR beta chains. TCR sequences were mostly rare, though some public TCRs occurred in many donors.

Assay used: immunoSEQ multiplex PCR; TCRdb lists only in-frame clones, some missing. The table shows a few hundred thousand clones, with about 88% occurring only once. The CDR3 is 13 residues long. Germline CDR1 SGHDT, CDR2 YYEEEE. V dropped 4 bases and J dropped 5; count of bases not matched to a gene: 3. The sequence derives from a man aged 18 to 29 in good health and CMV-seropositive. Sequenced sample: PBMCs. V gene TRBV5-6 combines with J gene TRBJ1-5; 7 bases line up with TRBD1. This chain's CDR3 is CASSSTGDQPQHF. CDR3 bases: TGTGCCAGCAGCAGTACAGGGGATCAGCCCCAGCATTTT.